Listed here are 3 T cell receptor beta chains from one sample, sequenced in a study of blood T cells in healthy people across ages. PCR was performed a second time for roughly 7 to 12 cycles using a sample-barcoded 5' primer and a J-beta primer mix. MiXCR, run by TCRdb on the 5' RACE reads, gives a single entry per CDR3 protein. The table lists 1.2 million to 1.5 million distinct CDR3 sequences, 42% of them singletons, with 6.5% to 10% in the top ten. Sequenced sample: blood. The receptors here all came from a woman aged 18-29 years in good health.

V usage is TRBV6-5 and J usage is TRBJ2-7; 10 nucleotides agree with TRBD1. CDR1 MNHEY and CDR2 SVGAGI come from the germline V gene. Losses at the gene ends were 6 bases for V and 2 bases for J; bases not matched to a gene: 4. The CDR3 runs to 14 residues. CDR3 in amino acids: CASRGTGEPYEQYF. The DNA for the CDR3 is TGTGCCAGCAGAGGGACAGGGGAGCCCTACGAGCAGTACTTC.

This clonotype was detected a few times. The chain has TRBV6-5 and TRBJ2-1; 14 bases are shared with TRBD2. CDR3 length: 15 residues. Germline V gene data show CDR1 as MNHEY and CDR2 as SVGAGI. The junction had 3 bases not matched to a gene; V was cut back by 5 bases and J by 6 bases. The CDR3 reads CASSAGTSGGNEQFF. CDR3 nucleotide sequence: TGTGCCAGCAGTGCCGGGACTAGCGGGGGCAATGAGCAGTTCTTC.

The CDR3 DNA is TGTGCCAGCAGCCAAGTTCAGGGCCCAACGGGCTACACCTTC. This encodes CASSQVQGPTGYTF. This chain connects TRBV14 to TRBJ1-2; tentative D call: TRBD1 (5 bases). The germline V gene encodes CDR1 SGHDN and CDR2 FVKESK. There are 14 residues in the CDR3. Trimming stripped 1 base from V and 8 bases from J, with 14 bases between.